This T cell receptor beta chain was recovered during a study of metastatic and nonmetastatic thyroid tumors. Study as a whole: Malignant thyroid and benign thyroid patients provided blood and tumor or nodule tissue whose repertoires were compared.

No patient had received any treatment before thyroid surgery. Overall study results and limits: Malignant tumors reportedly showed significantly higher TCR beta diversity than benign nodules in both blood and tumor.

This CDR3 spans 13 amino acids. Trimming took off 11 bases at V and 0 bases at J, with 13 bases between the two ends. Germline CDR1 reads SGHTA; CDR2 reads FQGNSA. MiXCR was used by TCRdb to re-call the PCR reads. The repertoire holds over 13,000 clones, with 24% as singletons. This clone was seen repeatedly, ten times or more. Its antigen is not known. Material for sequencing was tumor tissue. This chain uses TRBV7-2 with TRBJ1-1; the D gene is possibly TRBD1 (5 bases). The sequence was obtained from a female donor with papillary thyroid cancer or a benign thyroid nodule (not recorded which). Some clones in this sample may be carry-over from other donors' samples. The CDR3 spells CAGGGRLNTEAFF. CDR3 nucleotides: TGTGCCGGGGGAGGGCGGTTGAACACTGAAGCTTTCTTT.